This paragraph reports one T cell receptor (beta chain). The data derive from a study of blood T cell repertoires in COVID-19. For the study at large: T cells, B-cell-depleted T cells, or PBMCs provided the cDNA or gDNA that served as material.

Assay used: immunoSEQ multiplex PCR; TCRdb lists only in-frame clones, some missing. The table records under 250,000 clones, about 83% of them present only once. Input material: peripheral blood. The source of this sequence is a man in his thirties or forties who had recovered from COVID-19.

In DNA form, the CDR3 reads TGCGCCAGCAGTCCCATGGACAGGGGGCATGAGACCCAGTACTTC. Translation: CASSPMDRGHETQYF. This sequence joins TRBV5-1 and TRBJ2-5; 11 bases are a match to TRBD1. V lost 5 bases, J lost 5 bases, and 8 bases stayed unmatched. The CDR3 consists of 15 residues. The germline gives CDR1 SGHRS, CDR2 YFSETQ.